The 8 T cell receptor beta chains below come from one sample, sequenced in a study of T cell changes during pregnancy in multiple sclerosis. Only in-frame clones appear in the TCRdb table, and some are missing; sequencing was by immunoSEQ multiplex PCR. The sample has approximately 90,000 clones, roughly 93% seen once; the top ten hold 0.65% to 0.95%. The sample was peripheral blood, taken in the third trimester of pregnancy. These receptors were obtained from a female donor with multiple sclerosis, enrolled in a pregnancy study.

The chain is built from TRBV7-2 and TRBJ2-3; 8 nucleotides match TRBD1. This CDR3 comprises 15 residues. Per the germline V gene, CDR1 is SGHTA and CDR2 is FQGNSA. V lost 4 bases and J lost 4; bases outside the gene matches: 7. CDR3 in amino acids: CASSSQGQGSDTQYF. The CDR3 nucleotides read TGTGCCAGCAGCTCCCAAGGACAGGGTTCAGATACGCAGTATTTT. Using reference TRBV7-2 and TRBJ2-3 for the parts outside the CDR3, the full variable domain is GAGVSQSPSNKVTEKGKDVELRCDPISGHTALYWYRQSLGQGLEFLIYFQGNSAPDKSGLPSDRFSAERTGGSVSTLTIQRTQQEDSAVYLCASSSQGQGSDTQYFGPGTRLTVL.

The CDR3 DNA sequence: TGCGCCAGCAGCTTGGTTTTAGGAGGGTCTACAGATACGCAGTATTTT. It translates to CASSLVLGGSTDTQYF. The chain joins TRBV5-1 to TRBJ2-3, with a possible D match to TRBD2 (6 bases). The CDR3 consists of 16 residues. The V and J ends lost 0 bases and 3 bases respectively, with 14 bases between them. Germline V gene sequence: CDR1 SGHRS, CDR2 YFSETQ. Complete variable domain (other parts from reference TRBV5-1 and TRBJ2-3): KAGVTQTPRYLIKTRGQQVTLSCSPISGHRSVSWYQQTPGQGLQFLFEYFSETQRNKGNFPGRFSGRQFSNSRSEMNVSTLELGDSALYLCASSLVLGGSTDTQYFGPGTRLTVL.

This clone has only one observation. The J gene is TRBJ2-1, the V gene TRBV27, with 12 bases that match TRBD2. V was clipped by 6 bases and J by 7 bases; unmatched bases: 4. Germline V gene lookup returns CDR1 MNHEY and CDR2 SMNVEV (reference sequence). CDR3 size: 14 residues. CDR3 in amino acids: CASRLAGGLNEQFF. The CDR3 DNA reads as TGTGCCAGCAGGCTAGCGGGAGGGCTGAATGAGCAGTTCTTC.

CDR3 residues: CASRGTGSSEQYF. The CDR3 nucleotides are TGCGCCAGCAGAGGGACAGGGTCTTCCGAGCAGTACTTC. V usage is TRBV4-1 and J usage is TRBJ2-7, with 9 bases aligning to TRBD1. The J segment lost 6 bases and the V segment lost 6 bases, leaving 6 bases of the junction unmatched. CDR1 and CDR2 from the germline V gene are MGHRA and YSYEKL. The length of the CDR3 is 13 residues.

The chain links TRBV30 to TRBJ1-1; possible D gene TRBD1, 5 bases. The CDR3 consists of 14 residues. Germline loops: CDR1 GTSNPN, CDR2 SVGIG (reference sequence). Deletions cut 0 bases from V and 5 bases from J, with 13 bases between. CDR3 residues: CAWSVISGGTEAFF. The CDR3 DNA reads as TGTGCCTGGAGTGTAATCAGTGGGGGGACTGAAGCTTTCTTT.

In its sample, this clone was seen once. The chain uses TRBV5-1 and TRBJ1-1; D unresolved. CDR1 is SGHRS, CDR2 YFSETQ, per germline. V was trimmed by 4 bases and J by 0 bases, leaving 7 bases between them. The CDR3 sequence is 13 residues long. The CDR3 nucleotides read TGCGCCAGCAGCGCCGCGATGAACACTGAAGCTTTCTTT. Protein sequence: CASSAAMNTEAFF.

The chain employs TRBV10-3 and TRBJ2-1; D is perhaps TRBD2 (6 bases). CDR3 length: 15 amino acids. Germline loops: CDR1 ENHRY, CDR2 SYGVKD. The V end lost 3 bases, the J end lost 4 bases, and 13 bases lay between the germline ends. The CDR3: CAISDPGRGYNEQFF. CDR3 coding DNA: TGTGCCATCAGTGACCCCGGACGGGGGTACAATGAGCAGTTCTTC.

The chain joins TRBV29-1 to TRBJ1-1, with TRBD1 identical over 7 bases. This CDR3 is built from 12 residues. Germline loops: CDR1 SQVTM, CDR2 ANQGSEA. Trimming took 8 bases from V and 4 from J; bases not matched to a gene: 7. The CDR3 nucleotides read TGCAGCTCCGGCCAGGGGGGCACTGAAGCTTTCTTT. Translation: CSSGQGGTEAFF.